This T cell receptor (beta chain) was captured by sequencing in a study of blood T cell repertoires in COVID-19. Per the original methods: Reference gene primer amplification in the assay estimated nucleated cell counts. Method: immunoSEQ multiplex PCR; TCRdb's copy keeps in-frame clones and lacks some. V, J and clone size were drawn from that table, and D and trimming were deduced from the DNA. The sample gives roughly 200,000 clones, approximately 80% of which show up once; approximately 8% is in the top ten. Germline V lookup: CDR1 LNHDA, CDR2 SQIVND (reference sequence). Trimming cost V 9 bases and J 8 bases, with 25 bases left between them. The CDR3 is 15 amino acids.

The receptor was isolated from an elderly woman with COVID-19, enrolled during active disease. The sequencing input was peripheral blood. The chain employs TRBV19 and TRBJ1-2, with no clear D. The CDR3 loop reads CASLPGLSNSPGYTF. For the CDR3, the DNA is TGTGCCAGCCTTCCCGGCCTGTCGAATAGCCCAGGCTACACCTTC.